Sequencing of this TCR beta chain was carried out in a study of T-cell memory formation after mild COVID-19. Across the whole study: There were largely donor-specific TCR clusters.

The germline V gene encodes CDR1 SQVTM and CDR2 ANQGSEA. CDR3 length: 14 residues. V shed 5 bases and J shed 2 bases, with 12 bases lying between them. 5'RACE primed at constant segments yielded TCR alpha and TCR beta cDNA libraries bearing sample barcodes and UMIs. TCRdb re-called the 5' RACE reads with MiXCR, one entry per CDR3 protein. The repertoire includes around 440,000 distinct CDR3 sequences, 18% of them detected once, and over 9% sits in the top ten. This receptor was obtained from an adult woman who had mild COVID-19 (a few samples of this study predate the infection). Cell type and time point are not known. The chain carries TRBV29-1 and TRBJ2-2; tentative D call: TRBD2 (6 bases). Sequencing used PBMCs or a T cell subset sorted from them (not recorded which). CDR3 coding DNA: TGCAGCGTTCTGGGGGGTCCCAACACCGGGGAGCTGTTTTTT. Its translation: CSVLGGPNTGELFF.